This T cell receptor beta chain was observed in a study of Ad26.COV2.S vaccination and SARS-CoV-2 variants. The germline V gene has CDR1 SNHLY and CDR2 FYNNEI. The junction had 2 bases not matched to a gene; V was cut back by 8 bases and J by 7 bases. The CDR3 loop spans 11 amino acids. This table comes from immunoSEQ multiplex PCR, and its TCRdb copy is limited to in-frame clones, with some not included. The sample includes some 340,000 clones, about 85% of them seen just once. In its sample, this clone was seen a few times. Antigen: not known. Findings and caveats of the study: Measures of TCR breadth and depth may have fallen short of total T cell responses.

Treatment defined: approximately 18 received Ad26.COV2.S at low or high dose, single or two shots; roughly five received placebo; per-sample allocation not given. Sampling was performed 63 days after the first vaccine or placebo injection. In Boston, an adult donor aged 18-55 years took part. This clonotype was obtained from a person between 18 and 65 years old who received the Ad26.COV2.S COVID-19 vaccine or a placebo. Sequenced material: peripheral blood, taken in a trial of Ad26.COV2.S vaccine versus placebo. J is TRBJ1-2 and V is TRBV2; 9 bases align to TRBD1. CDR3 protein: CASPGQGGYTF. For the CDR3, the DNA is TGTGCCAGCCCGGGACAGGGTGGCTACACCTTC.